Below, one T cell receptor (beta chain) is given with its context. This record comes from a study of blood T cell repertoires in COVID-19. Looking at the study overall: Sites in the United States, Italy and Spain provided acute and convalescent COVID-19 samples. PBMCs, B-cell-depleted T cells, or T cells provided the cDNA or gDNA that made up the material.

This CDR3 has 11 residues. CDR1 and CDR2 (germline): MGHDK, SYGVNS. Trimming removed 11 bases from V and 2 bases from J, with 9 bases in between. Clones were read by immunoSEQ multiplex PCR, and TCRdb kept only the in-frame ones, dropping some. The sample contains approximately 59,000 clones, more than 80% of which appear only once. Sequencing was performed on peripheral blood. The receptor's source is a human donor in a cohort sampled during active COVID-19. This sequence joins TRBV25-1 and TRBJ2-5, with a weak D call TRBD2 (5 bases). The CDR3, as DNA: TGTGCCCCCGGGATACAAGAGACCCAGTACTTC. As protein: CAPGIQETQYF.